This entry describes one T cell receptor beta chain. Its cognate antigen is unknown. The conserved phenylalanine or tryptophan normally closing the CDR3 is absent here, so this likely arose from a read error. The limits of the CDR3 on the DNA are not certain, so only TCRdb's listed CDR3 is given. TCRdb re-processed the PCR reads through MiXCR. Here the sample spans several thousand clones, about 31% being singletons. The data originate from a study of metastatic and nonmetastatic thyroid tumors. Looking at the study overall: Repertoires from blood and tumor or nodule tissue of malignant and benign thyroid patients were compared. Study-wide results and caveats: Reported TCR beta diversity, measured in blood and tumor, was significantly higher for malignant thyroid tumors than for benign nodules.

Germline assignment: CDR1 MNHEY and CDR2 SVGEGT. The CDR3 numbers 13 amino acids, ends counted. Among the patients, none had received any treatment before thyroid surgery. Input material: adjacent normal tissue. This clonotype originated in a female donor with papillary thyroid cancer or a benign thyroid nodule (not recorded which). Some clones in this sample may be carry-over from other donors' samples. The chain is built from TRBV6-2 or TRBV6-3 and TRBJ2-1; the D segment call TRBD2 is taken from the table without a DNA check. This CDR3 reads CASTGLALNEQVL.